This TCR beta chain originates from a study of radiation and T cells in renal cell carcinoma. Time point of the sample: blood 4 weeks post-SBRT, at nephrectomy. Treatment meaning: 15 Gy SBRT to primary tumor, nephrectomy 4 weeks later. Using immunoSEQ multiplex PCR, the repertoire was profiled, and TCRdb retains in-frame clones only, with some absent. Of approximately 80,000 clones listed, roughly nine tenths are singletons. The CDR3 sequence is 19 residues long. Germline trimming cut 3 bases from V and 6 bases from J; bases unmatched to any gene: 14. CDR1 and CDR2 from the germline V gene are SGHDN and FVKESK. Study-level findings and limits: Pretreatment tumor biopsies were lacking, so baseline clonotypes are unknown.

Note on this clone: Its target is not known.

Sample: blood, taken from a patient whose treatment included radiotherapy and nephrectomy. The chain couples TRBV14 to TRBJ2-2; 12 positions match TRBD2. The receptor was derived from a woman in her seventies with renal cell carcinoma. The CDR3 coding sequence is TGTGCCAGCAGCCATGAGGGACTAGCGGGCGTCACGAGGCCCGGGGAGCTGTTTTTT. Translating gives CASSHEGLAGVTRPGELFF.